These 15 T cell receptor beta chains originate from one sample sequenced in a study of T cells after yellow fever vaccination. TCRdb re-derived calls from the 5' RACE reads in MiXCR, one entry per CDR3 protein. The sample has some 96,000 distinct CDR3 sequences; over 8% are singletons. Sequencing was performed on CD8+ T cells not binding an NS4B(214-222) dextramer, sorted from PBMCs, taken more than 13 days after the first yellow fever vaccination. Receptor source: a man in his late teens or twenties who received the YFV17D yellow fever vaccine.

A few counts support this clonotype. The rearrangement joins TRBV6-2 or TRBV6-3 to TRBJ2-1, with TRBD2 matching over 14 bases. With 6 bases clipped from V and 7 bases from J, the junction kept 14 bases outside the gene matches. The CDR3 has 18 residues. Germline V gives CDR1 MNHEY, CDR2 SVGEGT. The CDR3 region is CASSGLAGGPLVLNEQFF. For the CDR3, the DNA is TGTGCCAGCAGCGGACTAGCGGGGGGCCCACTTGTTCTAAATGAGCAGTTCTTC.

At least ten counts were recorded for this clonotype. This chain uses TRBV25-1 with TRBJ1-6; 8 bases match TRBD1. Germline V gene sequence: CDR1 MGHDK, CDR2 SYGVNS. This CDR3 has 13 amino acids. With 7 bases clipped from V and 6 bases from J, the junction kept 2 bases outside the gene matches. The chain's CDR3 is CASTDRGNSPLHF. CDR3 bases: TGTGCCAGCACCGACAGGGGTAATTCACCCCTCCACTTT.

This clonotype was counted between two and nine times. The chain employs TRBV20-1 and TRBJ2-1; TRBD2 matches 12 bases. CDR1 is DFQATT, CDR2 SNEGSKA, per germline (reference sequence). The CDR3 is 16 residues long. The junction had 6 bases not matched to a gene; V was cut back by 0 bases and J by 6 bases. The CDR3 here is CSARDRLAGGTNEQFF. In nucleotides, the CDR3 is TGCAGTGCTAGAGATCGGCTAGCGGGGGGGACCAATGAGCAGTTCTTC.

This clonotype was detected only a few times. The V call is TRBV27, the J call TRBJ1-2, with D possibly matching TRBD1 (6 bases). V lost 2 bases to trimming and J lost 11 bases, with 15 bases between them. The CDR3 sequence is 13 residues long. Germline CDR1 reads MNHEY; CDR2 reads SMNVEV (reference sequence). In DNA, the CDR3 is TGTGCCAGCAGTTTACCTACAGGGCAGGAGTACACCTTC. The encoded protein is CASSLPTGQEYTF.

The chain joins TRBV11-2 to TRBJ2-3, with TRBD1 identical over 7 bases. V gave up 0 bases and J gave up 4 bases; unmatched junction bases: 13. This CDR3 region has 18 residues. Germline CDR1 is SGHAT and CDR2 is FQNNGV. The CDR3 nucleotides read TGTGCCAGCAGCTTAGATCGGGACAGATACCCCAAGGCAGATACGCAGTATTTT. Protein: CASSLDRDRYPKADTQYF.

This clonotype was observed a handful of times. This chain uses TRBV7-9 with TRBJ1-2, with TRBD1 matching 7 bases. This CDR3 is built from 16 residues. Germline-derived CDR1 and CDR2 are SEHNR and FQNEAQ (reference sequence). V shed 2 bases, J shed 6 bases, and the junction held 12 bases outside the gene matches. DNA of the CDR3: TGTGCCAGCAGCTTAAGCCCCGGGGGACAGCGAGATGGCTACACCTTC. Protein product: CASSLSPGGQRDGYTF.

Only a few counts were recorded for this clonotype. V is TRBV6-5 and J is TRBJ2-6, with D possibly matching TRBD1 (5 bases). There are 16 residues in the CDR3. V lost 1 base, J lost 2 bases, and 9 bases lay in between. Germline V gene lookup returns CDR1 MNHEY and CDR2 SVGAGI. The CDR3 protein is CASSYFQGAGANVLTF. CDR3 nucleotide sequence: TGTGCCAGCAGTTACTTTCAGGGTGCTGGGGCCAACGTCCTGACTTTC.

In this sample, this clonotype turned up a few times. This chain connects TRBV7-9 to TRBJ2-7; D uncertain. With 5 bases removed from V and 4 bases from J, the gap between germline ends came to 12 bases. The CDR3 has 13 amino acids. Germline V gene sequence: CDR1 SEHNR, CDR2 FQNEAQ (reference sequence). CDR3: CASSRDGVYEQYV. For the CDR3, the DNA is TGTGCCAGCAGCCGAGACGGAGTATACGAGCAGTACGTC.

The chain recombines TRBV4-2 with TRBJ2-7, with D perhaps TRBD1 or TRBD2 (5 bases each). The CDR3 totals 15 residues. The V end was cut by 0 bases, the J end by 3 bases, with 12 bases between. Germline V lookup: CDR1 LGHNA, CDR2 YNFKEQ. CDR3 nucleotides: TGTGCCAGCAGCCAAGAAGGGGACGGGATCTACGAGCAGTACTTC. It translates to CASSQEGDGIYEQYF.

In this sample, this clonotype turned up many times. The rearrangement links TRBV20-1 to TRBJ2-2; D is uncertain. The CDR3 runs 13 residues. The ends were cut back, 1 base at V and 5 bases at J, with 8 bases in the middle. Germline V lookup: CDR1 DFQATT, CDR2 SNEGSKA (reference sequence). The CDR3 region is CSARAPGTGELFF. The CDR3 DNA follows: TGCAGTGCTAGAGCCCCTGGTACCGGGGAGCTGTTTTTT.

There are many counts of this clonotype. The V and J genes are TRBV12-3 or TRBV12-4 and TRBJ1-2, with 8 nucleotides matching TRBD1. V gave up 6 bases and J gave up 4 bases; unmatched junction bases: 13. This CDR3 spans 16 amino acids. CDR3 in DNA: TGTGCCAGCAGCAACGTCCCGGGACAGGTTCTCTATGGCTACACCTTC. Amino acid sequence: CASSNVPGQVLYGYTF.

This chain uses TRBV19 with TRBJ2-1, with unresolved D. Deletions cut 1 base from V and 5 bases from J, with 6 bases between. There are 13 residues in the CDR3. Per the germline V gene, CDR1 is LNHDA and CDR2 is SQIVND (reference sequence). The CDR3 sequence: CASSIVGHNEQFF. The CDR3, as DNA: TGTGCCAGTAGTATAGTTGGCCACAATGAGCAGTTCTTC.

The J gene is TRBJ1-2, the V gene TRBV13; no reliable D call. The V gene lost 0 bases and the J gene lost 4 bases, with 9 bases spanning the gap. CDR1 and CDR2 from the germline V gene are PRHDT and FYEKMQ (reference sequence). This CDR3 is built from 14 residues. In nucleotides, the CDR3 is TGTGCCAGCAGCTTAGGTCGGAATCTCTATGGCTACACCTTC. It translates to CASSLGRNLYGYTF.

This clonotype was found a few times. V gene TRBV7-2 combines with J gene TRBJ1-3, with a weak D call TRBD1 (5 bases). V dropped 1 base and J dropped 4 bases, with 11 bases sitting between them. Germline-derived CDR1 and CDR2 are SGHTA and FQGNSA. The CDR3 contains 15 residues. The CDR3 region has the DNA TGTGCCAGCAGCTTAGACAGGACGGGCGGAAACACCATATATTTT. Translating it yields CASSLDRTGGNTIYF.

This chain connects TRBV20-1 to TRBJ2-7, with TRBD2 matching 9 bases. CDR3 length equals 18 residues. Germline trimming cut 0 bases from V and 2 bases from J; bases unmatched to any gene: 14. Looked up from germline, CDR1 is DFQATT and CDR2 is SNEGSKA (reference sequence). The CDR3 loop is CSARDLGPSGGLPYEQYF. The CDR3 DNA reads TGCAGTGCTAGAGATCTCGGACCGAGCGGGGGGTTACCCTACGAGCAGTACTTC.